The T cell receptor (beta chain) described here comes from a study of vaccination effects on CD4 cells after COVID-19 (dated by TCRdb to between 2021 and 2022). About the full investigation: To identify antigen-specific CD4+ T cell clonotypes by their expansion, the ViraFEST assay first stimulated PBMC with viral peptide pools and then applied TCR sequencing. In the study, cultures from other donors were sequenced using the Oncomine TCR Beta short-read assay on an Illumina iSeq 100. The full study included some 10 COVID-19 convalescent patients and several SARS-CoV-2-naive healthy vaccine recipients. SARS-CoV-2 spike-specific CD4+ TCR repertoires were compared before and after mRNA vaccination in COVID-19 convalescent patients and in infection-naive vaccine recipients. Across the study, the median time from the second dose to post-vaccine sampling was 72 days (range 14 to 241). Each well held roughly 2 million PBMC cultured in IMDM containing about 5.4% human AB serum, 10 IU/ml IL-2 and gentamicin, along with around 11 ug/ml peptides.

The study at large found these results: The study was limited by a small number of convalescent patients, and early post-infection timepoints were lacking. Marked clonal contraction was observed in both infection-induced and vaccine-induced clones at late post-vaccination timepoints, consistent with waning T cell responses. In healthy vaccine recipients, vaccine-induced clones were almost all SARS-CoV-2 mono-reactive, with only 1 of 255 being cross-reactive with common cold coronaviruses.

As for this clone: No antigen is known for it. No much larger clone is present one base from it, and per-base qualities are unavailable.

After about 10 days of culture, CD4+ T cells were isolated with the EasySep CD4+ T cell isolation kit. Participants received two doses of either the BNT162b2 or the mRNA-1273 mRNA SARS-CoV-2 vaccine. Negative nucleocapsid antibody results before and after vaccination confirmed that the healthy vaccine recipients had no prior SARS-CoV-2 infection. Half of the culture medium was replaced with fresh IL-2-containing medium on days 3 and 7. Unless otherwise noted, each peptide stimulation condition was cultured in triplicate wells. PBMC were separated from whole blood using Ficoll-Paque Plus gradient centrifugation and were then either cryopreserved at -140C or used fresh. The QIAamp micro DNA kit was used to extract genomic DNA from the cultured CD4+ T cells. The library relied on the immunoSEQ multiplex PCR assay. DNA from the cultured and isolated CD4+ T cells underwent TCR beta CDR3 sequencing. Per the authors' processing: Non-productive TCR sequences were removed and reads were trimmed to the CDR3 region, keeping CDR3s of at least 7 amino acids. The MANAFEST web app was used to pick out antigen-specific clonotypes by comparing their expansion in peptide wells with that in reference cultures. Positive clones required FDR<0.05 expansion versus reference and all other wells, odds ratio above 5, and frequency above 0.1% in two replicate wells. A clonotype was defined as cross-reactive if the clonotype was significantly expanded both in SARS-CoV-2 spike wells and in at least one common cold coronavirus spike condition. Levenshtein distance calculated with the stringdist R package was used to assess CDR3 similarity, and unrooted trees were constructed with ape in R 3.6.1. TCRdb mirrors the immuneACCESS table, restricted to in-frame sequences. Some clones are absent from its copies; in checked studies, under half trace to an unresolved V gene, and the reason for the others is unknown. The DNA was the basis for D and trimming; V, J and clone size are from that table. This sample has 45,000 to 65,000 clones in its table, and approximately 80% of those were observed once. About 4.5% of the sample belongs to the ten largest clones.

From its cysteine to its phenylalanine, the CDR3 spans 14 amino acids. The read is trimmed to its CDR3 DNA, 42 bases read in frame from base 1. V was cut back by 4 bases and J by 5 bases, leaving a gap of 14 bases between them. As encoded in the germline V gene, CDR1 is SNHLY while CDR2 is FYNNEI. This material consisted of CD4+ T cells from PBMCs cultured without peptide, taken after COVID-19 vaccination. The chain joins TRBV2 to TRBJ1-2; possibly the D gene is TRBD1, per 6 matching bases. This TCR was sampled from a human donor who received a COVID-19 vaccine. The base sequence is TGTGCCAGCAGTGCAACGGGGGCCGCGTATGGCTACACCTTC. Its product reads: CASSATGAAYGYTF.